Here is one T cell receptor (beta chain) with its context. In this sample, this clonotype turned up many times. There is no known antigen for this receptor. No qualities accompany the bases; no much larger clone lies one base away. Lymph node samples were obtained from the axillary draining lymph nodes of breast cancer patients. Data came from an Illumina HiSeq 2000. TCR beta chain libraries were generated by multiplex PCR amplification. High-throughput sequencing was used to analyze the amplified TCR beta chain products. Starting from the raw public reads, TCRdb applied fastp trimming at Q25, assembled clones with MiXCR and retained in-frame beta chains. Rows are combined by CDR3 protein, so each entry shows the most common genes and DNA. The sample table lists about 100,000 distinct CDR3 sequences, 21% of them with a count of one. More than 0.9% of the sample goes to the ten largest clones. The data were taken from a study of breast tumors, draining lymph nodes, adjacent tissues (dated by TCRdb to about 2016). At the level of the whole study: Breast cancer patients provided tumor, adjacent nontumor tissue and axillary lymph nodes, and the study compared the TCR beta repertoires across these three sources. In human breast cancer, the study set out to assess how tumor, surrounding tissue and draining lymph node repertoires relate to one another and whether T cells might be exchanged between them.

The germline V gene encodes CDR1 MNHNS and CDR2 SASEGT. Measured from the cysteine to the phenylalanine, the CDR3 is 14 residues long. Here the CDR3 DNA is all that survives: 42 bases in frame from base 1. V is cut by 5 bases and J by 1 base, and the space between the germline ends is 11 bases. Beyond this particular receptor, the publication reports: In luminal-like breast cancer, tumor and nontumor tissue repertoires resembled each other significantly more than in basal-like breast cancer. Tumors showed preferential V and J gene usage, and their T-cell repertoire diversity fell below that of lymph nodes yet above that of nontumor tissue. The study presented the conclusion that tumor T cells originate in lymph nodes as consistent with a hypothesis, not as something directly demonstrated. The data were considered consistent with most tumor T cells being derived from the lymph node and subsequently expanding within tumor tissue.

The chain employs TRBV6-1 and TRBJ2-5; TRBD2 might be the D gene, on 5 matching bases. Material: axillary lymph node tissue. The source of this sequence is a female donor with breast cancer. Some clones in this sample may be carry-over from other donors' samples. The DNA is TGTGCCAGCAGTTACCAAGCGGTCCAAGAGACCCAGTACTTC. This translates into CASSYQAVQETQYF.